The rows below give T cell receptor beta chains drawn from one sample of a study of early T cells in non-severe SARS-CoV-2 infection. TCRdb re-analysed the 5' RACE reads in MiXCR, keeping a single row per CDR3 protein. The sample consists of 37,000 or so distinct CDR3 sequences, around 6.3% of them appearing once. The specimen was whole blood. The receptors derive from an adult who was a healthcare worker with PCR-confirmed SARS-CoV-2 infection or an uninfected control (not recorded which). CDR3s include the opening cysteine and the closing phenylalanine or tryptophan. The order of the fields is CDR3 protein, CDR3 DNA, V gene, D gene, J gene, clone size. D genes are given only for firm matches. Not every row has a clone size; where given, it reads once, few, many or a size class.

CDR3 protein: CASSQGTGDIDTQYF; CDR3 DNA: TGTGCCAGCAGCCAAGGGACAGGGGATATAGATACGCAGTATTTT; V gene: TRBV3-1; D gene: TRBD1; J gene: TRBJ2-3; clone size: few
CDR3 protein: CASSFSGQFYNEQFF; CDR3 DNA: TGTGCCAGCAGCTTTTCCGGACAGTTCTACAATGAGCAGTTCTTC; V gene: TRBV5-5; D gene: NA; J gene: TRBJ2-1; clone size: few
CDR3 protein: CASSLKMGRNPYGYTF; CDR3 DNA: TGTGCCAGCAGTCTCAAGATGGGACGGAATCCCTATGGCTACACCTTC; V gene: TRBV12-3/TRBV12-4; D gene: NA; J gene: TRBJ1-2; clone size: many
CDR3 protein: CAISSGDGGSNEQFF; CDR3 DNA: TGCGCCATAAGCTCGGGGGATGGCGGGAGCAATGAGCAGTTCTTC; V gene: TRBV4-1; D gene: TRBD2; J gene: TRBJ2-1; clone size: many
CDR3 protein: CASTTRGAVYEQYF; CDR3 DNA: TGTGCCAGCACTACGAGGGGGGCCGTCTACGAGCAGTACTTC; V gene: TRBV6-6; D gene: NA; J gene: TRBJ2-7; clone size: NA
CDR3 protein: CASSWNGPPSEQYF; CDR3 DNA: TGTGCCAGCAGCTGGAATGGACCCCCAAGTGAGCAGTACTTC; V gene: TRBV27; D gene: NA; J gene: TRBJ2-7; clone size: many
CDR3 protein: CASSASPGLDFQQYF; CDR3 DNA: TGTGCCAGCAGCGCCAGCCCGGGACTAGATTTTCAGCAGTACTTC; V gene: TRBV5-5; D gene: TRBD2; J gene: TRBJ2-7; clone size: few
CDR3 protein: CASRISVGEQFF; CDR3 DNA: TGTGCCAGCAGAATTAGCGTGGGTGAGCAGTTCTTC; V gene: TRBV28; D gene: NA; J gene: TRBJ2-1; clone size: many
CDR3 protein: CSARPGNNEQFF; CDR3 DNA: TGCAGTGCTCGTCCTGGAAACAATGAGCAGTTCTTC; V gene: TRBV20-1; D gene: NA; J gene: TRBJ2-1; clone size: NA
CDR3 protein: CSVLGLSGGTQYF; CDR3 DNA: TGCAGCGTCCTAGGACTATCTGGCGGGACCCAGTACTTC; V gene: TRBV29-1; D gene: NA; J gene: TRBJ2-5; clone size: few
CDR3 protein: CASRGQGGEKLFF; CDR3 DNA: TGTGCCAGCAGGGGACAGGGGGGAGAAAAACTGTTTTTT; V gene: TRBV25-1; D gene: TRBD1; J gene: TRBJ1-4; clone size: many
CDR3 protein: CASSLGPYNEQFF; CDR3 DNA: TGTGCCAGCAGCTTAGGTCCCTACAATGAGCAGTTCTTC; V gene: TRBV11-3; D gene: NA; J gene: TRBJ2-1; clone size: many
CDR3 protein: CASSGAGDNEQFF; CDR3 DNA: TGTGCCAGCAGCGGGGCGGGAGACAATGAGCAGTTCTTC; V gene: TRBV9; D gene: TRBD2; J gene: TRBJ2-1; clone size: many
CDR3 protein: CASSQQAVASGANVLTF; CDR3 DNA: TGCGCCAGCAGCCAGCAGGCCGTGGCCTCTGGGGCCAACGTCCTGACTTTC; V gene: TRBV5-1; D gene: NA; J gene: TRBJ2-6; clone size: NA
CDR3 protein: CASAREPKETQYF; CDR3 DNA: TGTGCCAGCGCCCGGGAACCAAAAGAGACCCAGTACTTC; V gene: TRBV2; D gene: NA; J gene: TRBJ2-5; clone size: many
CDR3 protein: CASRYGEGEKLFF; CDR3 DNA: TGTGCCAGCAGATATGGGGAAGGAGAAAAACTGTTTTTT; V gene: TRBV6-1; D gene: NA; J gene: TRBJ1-4; clone size: NA
CDR3 protein: CASTGSSYEQYF; CDR3 DNA: TGTGCCAGCACGGGAAGCTCCTACGAGCAGTACTTC; V gene: TRBV12-3/TRBV12-4; D gene: NA; J gene: TRBJ2-7; clone size: NA
CDR3 protein: CSASVIGSGRIEQYF; CDR3 DNA: TGCAGTGCTAGCGTAATCGGGTCGGGGCGAATCGAGCAGTACTTC; V gene: TRBV20-1; D gene: NA; J gene: TRBJ2-7; clone size: few
CDR3 protein: CATSRGQGARRLFF; CDR3 DNA: TGTGCCACCAGCAGGGGACAGGGGGCGAGAAGACTGTTTTTT; V gene: TRBV15; D gene: TRBD1; J gene: TRBJ1-4; clone size: many
CDR3 protein: CASSLEGTSSYEQYF; CDR3 DNA: TGTGCCAGCAGCTTAGAGGGGACTAGCAGCTACGAGCAGTACTTC; V gene: TRBV7-6; D gene: TRBD2; J gene: TRBJ2-7; clone size: many
CDR3 protein: CAWSADRRVPYTF; CDR3 DNA: TGTGCCTGGAGTGCGGACAGAAGAGTACCCTACACCTTC; V gene: TRBV30; D gene: NA; J gene: TRBJ1-2; clone size: few
CDR3 protein: CASSRLAGGVGEQFF; CDR3 DNA: TGTGCCAGCAGCCGACTAGCGGGAGGCGTCGGTGAGCAGTTCTTC; V gene: TRBV7-9; D gene: TRBD2; J gene: TRBJ2-1; clone size: many
CDR3 protein: CASSHGGVSNSPLHF; CDR3 DNA: TGTGCCAGCAGCCACGGGGGGGTTTCCAATTCACCCCTCCACTTT; V gene: TRBV7-9; D gene: NA; J gene: TRBJ1-6; clone size: NA
CDR3 protein: CASSFTREETQYF; CDR3 DNA: TGTGCCAGCAGCTTCACTAGGGAAGAGACCCAGTACTTC; V gene: TRBV7-2; D gene: NA; J gene: TRBJ2-5; clone size: many
CDR3 protein: CASSPGLADYNEQFF; CDR3 DNA: TGCGCCAGCAGCCCGGGACTAGCGGACTACAATGAGCAGTTCTTC; V gene: TRBV4-3; D gene: TRBD2; J gene: TRBJ2-1; clone size: many
CDR3 protein: CSAPIAGGDEQYF; CDR3 DNA: TGCAGTGCACCCATAGCGGGAGGGGACGAGCAGTACTTC; V gene: TRBV20-1; D gene: TRBD2; J gene: TRBJ2-7; clone size: many
CDR3 protein: CSARGQGSYNSPLHF; CDR3 DNA: TGCAGTGCTAGAGGACAGGGCTCCTATAATTCACCCCTCCACTTT; V gene: TRBV20-1; D gene: TRBD1; J gene: TRBJ1-6; clone size: few
CDR3 protein: CATSRLAANTGELFF; CDR3 DNA: TGTGCCACCAGCAGACTAGCGGCGAACACCGGGGAGCTGTTTTTT; V gene: TRBV15; D gene: TRBD2; J gene: TRBJ2-2; clone size: few
CDR3 protein: CSARDSGLTGELFF; CDR3 DNA: TGCAGTGCTAGAGATAGCGGGCTGACCGGGGAGCTGTTTTTT; V gene: TRBV20-1; D gene: TRBD2; J gene: TRBJ2-2; clone size: many
CDR3 protein: CASSYDGFKDYGYTF; CDR3 DNA: TGTGCCAGCAGTTACGACGGCTTCAAGGACTATGGCTACACCTTC; V gene: TRBV6-2/TRBV6-3; D gene: NA; J gene: TRBJ1-2; clone size: NA
CDR3 protein: CAISREGYGYTF; CDR3 DNA: TGTGCCATCAGTCGCGAGGGGTATGGCTACACCTTC; V gene: TRBV10-3; D gene: NA; J gene: TRBJ1-2; clone size: many
CDR3 protein: CASSPRDRGLFGYTF; CDR3 DNA: TGTGCCAGCAGTCCCCGGGACAGGGGGCTCTTTGGCTACACCTTC; V gene: TRBV2; D gene: TRBD1; J gene: TRBJ1-2; clone size: many
CDR3 protein: CASSLAGDTATQYF; CDR3 DNA: TGTGCCAGCAGCTTAGCTGGTGATACGGCGACCCAGTACTTC; V gene: TRBV7-6; D gene: NA; J gene: TRBJ2-5; clone size: few
CDR3 protein: CASSQTFHTAQYF; CDR3 DNA: TGTGCCAGCAGCCAAACCTTTCATACGGCCCAGTACTTC; V gene: TRBV14; D gene: NA; J gene: TRBJ2-5; clone size: many
CDR3 protein: CASSPSPRQDYGNEQFF; CDR3 DNA: TGTGCCAGCAGTCCATCCCCCCGACAAGATTACGGGAATGAGCAGTTCTTC; V gene: TRBV28; D gene: NA; J gene: TRBJ2-1; clone size: few